A selection of T cell receptor beta chains follows, all from one sample in a study of Ad26.COV2.S vaccination and SARS-CoV-2 variants. Sequenced by immunoSEQ multiplex PCR; TCRdb stores in-frame clones only, minus some. The profile shows about 480,000 clones, 70% to 90% of them singletons. Sequencing was performed on peripheral blood, taken in a trial of Ad26.COV2.S vaccine versus placebo. The receptors originated from a person aged 18-60 years who received the Ad26.COV2.S COVID-19 vaccine or a placebo. Each CDR3 is given with its conserved first and last residue. The order of the fields is J gene, clone size, D gene, V gene, CDR3 DNA, CDR3 protein. A D gene is named only where the DNA matches it firmly. Not all rows give a size; the values are once, few, many and, for expanded clones, a class.

TRBJ2-2 | NA | NA | TRBV7-2 | TGTGCCTCGAGCGGACGAAAAACGGTCGGGGAGCTGTTTTTT | CASSGRKTVGELFF
TRBJ1-5 | NA | NA | TRBV27 | TGTGCCAGCAGCCCCTTCAGGGGAGAACATAGCAATCAGCCCCAGCATTTT | CASSPFRGEHSNQPQHF
TRBJ2-5 | NA | TRBD2 | TRBV6-2/TRBV6-3 | TGTGCCAGCAGTACAGTAGCGGGAGCGGGAGAGACCCAGTACTTC | CASSTVAGAGETQYF
TRBJ2-1 | once | TRBD2 | TRBV27 | TGTGCCAGCAGCGAGCGGGAGGGTCGGATTCAGTTCTTC | CASSEREGRIQFF
TRBJ1-6 | NA | NA | TRBV28 | TGTGCCAGCAGTTTATTACAGGGAGTATCGGGTTCACCCCTCCACTTT | CASSLLQGVSGSPLHF
TRBJ2-3 | NA | TRBD1 | TRBV4-3 | TGCGCCAGCAGCCTCCGGGACAGCTCCACAGATACGCAGTATTTT | CASSLRDSSTDTQYF
TRBJ2-7 | NA | NA | TRBV3-1/TRBV3-2 | TGTGCCGCCCGGGCACAGGGGGGGGAGCAGTACTTC | CAARAQGGEQYF
TRBJ2-2 | once | TRBD1 | TRBV7-8 | TGTGCCAGCAGCTTGGGACAGGGGGTCACCGGGGAGCTGTTTTTT | CASSLGQGVTGELFF
TRBJ2-5 | NA | NA | TRBV5-1 | TGCGCCAGCAGCTTGGATGGGGGCGCAAGGCGAGAGACCCAGTACTTC | CASSLDGGARRETQYF
TRBJ2-3 | NA | TRBD2 | TRBV7-2 | TGTGCCAGCAGAACTAGCGGGAGGGCCACAGATACGCAGTATTTT | CASRTSGRATDTQYF
TRBJ2-3 | NA | NA | TRBV12-1 | TGTGCCAGCAGCTTTGGGGGCGTGTGGCGGCCACAAGATACGCAGTATTTT | CASSFGGVWRPQDTQYF
TRBJ2-7 | NA | NA | TRBV7-8 | TGTGCCAGCAGCCCCCACCGGGGAGAGCAGTACTTC | CASSPHRGEQYF
TRBJ2-3 | once | NA | TRBV29-1 | TGCAGCGTTGATTGGGGAGTGAATACGCAGTATTTT | CSVDWGVNTQYF
TRBJ1-2 | NA | NA | TRBV6-2/TRBV6-3 | TGTGCCAGCAGTTACGGGCATCCCCAGCGATTTAACTATGGCTACACCTTC | CASSYGHPQRFNYGYTF
TRBJ1-2 | NA | TRBD1 | TRBV30 | TGTGCCTGGAGTGTACGACAGGGTAAAGACGGCTACACCTTC | CAWSVRQGKDGYTF
TRBJ2-7 | NA | NA | TRBV7-8 | TGTGCCAGCAGCTTTAGCGGAGGATCCTACGAGCAGTACTTC | CASSFSGGSYEQYF
TRBJ1-5 | NA | NA | TRBV30 | TGTGCCTGGGGTAGGGGTTTGGATCAGCCCCAGCATTTT | CAWGRGLDQPQHF
TRBJ2-4 | NA | TRBD1 | TRBV7-2 | TGTGCCAGCAGCCAAGGGACAGGGGGGTGGGACATTCAGTACTTC | CASSQGTGGWDIQYF